This T cell receptor beta chain was found in a study of Ad26.COV2.S vaccination and SARS-CoV-2 variants. The assay was immunoSEQ multiplex PCR, and TCRdb's table has in-frame clones only and misses some. Among 440,000 or so clones listed, 80% to 90% were seen once. Study-level results: Researchers reported similar non-spike TCR breadth in vaccine and placebo recipients.

Sample treatment: around 19 received Ad26.COV2.S at low or high dose, single or two shots; roughly 5 received placebo; per-sample allocation not given. Sampling was performed 63 days after the first vaccine or placebo injection. CDR1 and CDR2 (germline): SEHNR, FQNEAQ (reference sequence). Germline trimming cut 5 bases from V and 4 bases from J; bases unmatched to any gene: 8. This CDR3 contains 16 residues. This clone has only one observation. Its antigen remains unidentified. This TCR was recovered from a person between 18 and 65 years old who received the Ad26.COV2.S COVID-19 vaccine or a placebo. The specimen was peripheral blood, collected in a trial of Ad26.COV2.S vaccine versus placebo. The chain recombines TRBV7-9 with TRBJ2-5, with TRBD2 matching over 12 bases. The CDR3 loop reads CASSQELAGGPETQYF. The DNA of the CDR3 is TGTGCCAGCAGCCAAGAACTAGCGGGAGGACCAGAGACCCAGTACTTC.